This T cell receptor (beta chain) was obtained from a study of blood T cell repertoires in COVID-19. Study background: Collection of acute and convalescent COVID-19 samples took place in the United States, Italy and Spain. Sources were T cells, B-cell-depleted T cells, or PBMCs; the material itself was cDNA or gDNA.

In the authors' methods: Counts of nucleated cells, estimated from reference gene primer amplification, were obtained. This table comes from immunoSEQ multiplex PCR, and its TCRdb copy is limited to in-frame clones, with some not included. V and J calls and clone size are given by that table; D and trimming were obtained from the DNA. The data show tens of thousands of clones, around 80% seen once. This clone was seen a handful of times. V lost 3 bases to trimming and J lost 3 bases; unmatched junction nucleotides: 5. Per germline, CDR1 SGHRS and CDR2 YFSETQ. This CDR3 has 15 amino acids. This receptor was obtained from a human donor in a cohort sampled during active COVID-19. The chain employs TRBV5-1 and TRBJ2-7, with 11 nucleotides matching TRBD2. Sequences were obtained from peripheral blood. As DNA, the CDR3 is TGCGCCAGCAGCTCCCCGGGACTAGCGGTCTACGAGCAGTACTTC. Amino acids: CASSSPGLAVYEQYF.